A selection of T cell receptor beta chains follows, all from one sample in a study of identical twins. TCRdb reprocessed the 5' RACE reads via MiXCR and lists one record per CDR3 protein. The sample consists of roughly 710,000 distinct CDR3 sequences, less than 7% of them appearing once. The specimen was naive T cells sorted from blood. These receptor sequences come from a man younger than 35 in good health. The conserved cysteine and the conserved F or W are not part of the CDR3 here.

V	CDR3
TRBV10-2	ASSESNVGLAGEETQY
TRBV6-6	ASSYSRGQAF
TRBV7-9	ASSLVDSDTEQF
TRBV7-6	ASSSRTGYGYT
TRBV2	ASSKAVGHNEQF
TRBV9	ASSVVSGFGDTQY
TRBV5-1	ASSLGQPNEQF
TRBV3-1	ASSQRQGSPYEQY
TRBV7-6	ATQGGAGGTGELF
TRBV10-3	AISGSSGGYEQY
TRBV12-3/TRBV12-4	ASRVVSRETQY
TRBV20-1	SAGQTSGRLDTQY
TRBV20-1	SASRLDGELF
TRBV4-3	ASSQERQGFYEQY
TRBV12-3/TRBV12-4	ASSFGQGPEKLF
TRBV25-1	ASSEWGTHPGRY
TRBV4-2	ASSLPGLSFEQF
TRBV20-1	SATGQGSYEQY
TRBV15	ATSRKGWAGELF
TRBV29-1	SASTTGKDEQY
TRBV28	ASKVRGGPDTQY
TRBV20-1	SARAGLAGLGEQY
TRBV20-1	SARTPSTDTQY
TRBV2	ASSYKLASEQY
TRBV13	ASSPREGEETQY
TRBV24-1	ATSDHRGYYNEQF
TRBV7-9	ASSLERPVVEQF
TRBV5-1	ASSLAQIAGTWNEQF
TRBV27	ASSLGRLNEQY
TRBV7-8	ASRLAGLLETQY
TRBV7-9	ASGLAGETDTQY
TRBV5-6	ASSFISRNTGELF
TRBV15	ATSRLARADEQF
TRBV4-1	ASSQENLGIIEAF